This T cell receptor beta chain was observed in a study of blood T cell repertoires in COVID-19. The CDR3 loop spans 13 amino acids. V was shortened by 1 base and J by 8 bases, with 9 bases between the two germline ends. Germline CDR1 reads LGHNA; CDR2 reads YNFKEQ. Repertoires were generated with immunoSEQ multiplex PCR, while TCRdb's copy carries only in-frame clones and drops some. Altogether around 130,000 clones are present, less than 85% being singletons, with the ten largest covering 1.5% to 2%. Participants in the exposed group had met a COVID-19 case in the 2 weeks before joining the study. The chain employs TRBV4-2 and TRBJ2-1, with D uncertain. The source material was PBMCs or T cells enriched from blood (not recorded which). This TCR was sampled from a woman aged 18-29 years who had been exposed to COVID-19. The CDR3 region has the DNA TGTGCCAGCAGCCAAGCAACCCGGGATGAGCAGTTCTTC. Residues: CASSQATRDEQFF.